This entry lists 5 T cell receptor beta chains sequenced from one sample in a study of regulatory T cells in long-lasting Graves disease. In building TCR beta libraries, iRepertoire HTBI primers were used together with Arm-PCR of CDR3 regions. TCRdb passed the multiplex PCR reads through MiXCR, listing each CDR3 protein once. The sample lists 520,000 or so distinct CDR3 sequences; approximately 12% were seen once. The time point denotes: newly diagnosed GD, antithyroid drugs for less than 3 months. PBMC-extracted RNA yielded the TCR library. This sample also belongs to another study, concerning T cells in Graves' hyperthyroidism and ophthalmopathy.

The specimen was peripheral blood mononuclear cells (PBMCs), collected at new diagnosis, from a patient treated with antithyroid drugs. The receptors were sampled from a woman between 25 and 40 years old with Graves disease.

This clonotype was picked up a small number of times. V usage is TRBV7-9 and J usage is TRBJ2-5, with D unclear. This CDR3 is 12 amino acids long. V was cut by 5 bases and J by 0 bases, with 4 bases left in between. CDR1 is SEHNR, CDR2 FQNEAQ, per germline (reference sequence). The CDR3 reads CASSPHQETQYF. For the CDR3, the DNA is TGTGCCAGCAGCCCGCACCAAGAGACCCAGTACTTC.

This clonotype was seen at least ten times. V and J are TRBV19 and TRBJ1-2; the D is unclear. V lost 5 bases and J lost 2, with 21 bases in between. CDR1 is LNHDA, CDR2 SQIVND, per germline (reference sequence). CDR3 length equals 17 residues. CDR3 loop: CASSFGGGLGGNYGYTF. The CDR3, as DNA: TGTGCCAGTAGTTTCGGCGGAGGGTTAGGTGGGAACTATGGCTACACCTTC.

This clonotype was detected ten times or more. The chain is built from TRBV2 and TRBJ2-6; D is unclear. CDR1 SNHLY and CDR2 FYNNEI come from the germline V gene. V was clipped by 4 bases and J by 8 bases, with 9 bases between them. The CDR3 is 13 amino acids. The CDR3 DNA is TGTGCCAGCAGTGGTCTCAGATCCAACGTCCTGACTTTC. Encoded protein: CASSGLRSNVLTF.

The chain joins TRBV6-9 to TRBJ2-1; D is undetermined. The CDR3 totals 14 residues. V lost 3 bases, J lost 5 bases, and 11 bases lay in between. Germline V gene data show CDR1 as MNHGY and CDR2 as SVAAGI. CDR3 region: CASSYRANNNEQFF. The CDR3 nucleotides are TGTGCCAGCAGTTACCGGGCCAACAACAATGAGCAGTTCTTC.

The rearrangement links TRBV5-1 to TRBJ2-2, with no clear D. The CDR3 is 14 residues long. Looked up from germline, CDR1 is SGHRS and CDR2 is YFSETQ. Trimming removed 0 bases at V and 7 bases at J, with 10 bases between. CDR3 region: CASSLVTASGELFF. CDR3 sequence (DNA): TGCGCCAGCAGCTTGGTCACCGCCAGCGGGGAGCTGTTTTTT.